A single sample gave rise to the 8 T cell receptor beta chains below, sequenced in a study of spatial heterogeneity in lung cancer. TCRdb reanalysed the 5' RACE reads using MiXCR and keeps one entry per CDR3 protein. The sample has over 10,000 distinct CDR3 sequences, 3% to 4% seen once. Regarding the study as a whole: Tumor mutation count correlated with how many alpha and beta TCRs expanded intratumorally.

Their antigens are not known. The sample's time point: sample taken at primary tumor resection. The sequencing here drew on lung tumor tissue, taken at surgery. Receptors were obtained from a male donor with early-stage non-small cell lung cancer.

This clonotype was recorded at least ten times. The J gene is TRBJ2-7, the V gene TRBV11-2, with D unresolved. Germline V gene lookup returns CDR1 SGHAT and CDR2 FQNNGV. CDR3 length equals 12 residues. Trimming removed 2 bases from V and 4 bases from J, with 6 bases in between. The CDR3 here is CASSLLGYEQYF. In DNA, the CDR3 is TGTGCCAGCAGCTTATTAGGGTACGAGCAGTACTTC.

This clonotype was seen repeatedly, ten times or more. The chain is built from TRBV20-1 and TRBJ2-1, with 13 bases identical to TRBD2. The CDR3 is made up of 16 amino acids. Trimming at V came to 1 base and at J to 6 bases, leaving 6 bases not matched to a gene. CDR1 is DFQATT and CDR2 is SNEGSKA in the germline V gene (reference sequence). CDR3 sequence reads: CSARVRGLAGANEQFF. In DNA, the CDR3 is TGCAGTGCTAGAGTCCGAGGACTAGCGGGGGCCAATGAGCAGTTCTTC.

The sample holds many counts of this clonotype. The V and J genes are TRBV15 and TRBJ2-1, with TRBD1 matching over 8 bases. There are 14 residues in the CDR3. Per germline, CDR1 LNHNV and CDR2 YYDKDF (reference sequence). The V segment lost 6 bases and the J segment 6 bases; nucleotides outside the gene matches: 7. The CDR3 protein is CATRSSDRANEQFF. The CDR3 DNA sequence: TGTGCCACCAGGAGTTCGGACAGGGCCAATGAGCAGTTCTTC.

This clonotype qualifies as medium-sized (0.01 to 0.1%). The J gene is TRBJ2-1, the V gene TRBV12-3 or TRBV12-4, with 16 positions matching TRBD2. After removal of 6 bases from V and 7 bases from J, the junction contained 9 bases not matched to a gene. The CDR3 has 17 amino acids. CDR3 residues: CASSTGTSGGADNEQFF. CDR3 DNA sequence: TGTGCCAGCAGCACCGGGACTAGCGGGGGGGCCGATAATGAGCAGTTCTTC.

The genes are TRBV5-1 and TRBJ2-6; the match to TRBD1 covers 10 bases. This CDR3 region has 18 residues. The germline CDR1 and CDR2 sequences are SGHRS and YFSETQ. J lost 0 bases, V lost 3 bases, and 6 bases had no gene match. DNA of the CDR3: TGCGCCAGCAGCTCTGGGACAGGGGCCGTCTCTGGGGCCAACGTCCTGACTTTC. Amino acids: CASSSGTGAVSGANVLTF.

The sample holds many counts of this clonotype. DNA of the CDR3: TGCAGTGCTAAGACCCCGCTTCGGGATCAGCCCCAGCATTTT. The encoded protein is CSAKTPLRDQPQHF. The V call is TRBV20-1, the J call TRBJ1-5, with D hard to call. The CDR3 contains 14 residues. V lost 4 bases and J lost 5, with 15 bases in between. The germline CDR1 and CDR2 sequences are DFQATT and SNEGSKA (reference sequence).

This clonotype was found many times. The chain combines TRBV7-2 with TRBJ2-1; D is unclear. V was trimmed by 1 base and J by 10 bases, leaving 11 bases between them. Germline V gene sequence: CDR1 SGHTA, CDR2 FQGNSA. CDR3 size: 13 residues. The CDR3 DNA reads TGTGCCAGCAGCTTAGGGGCCCGTAGGGAGCAGTTCTTC. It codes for CASSLGARREQFF.

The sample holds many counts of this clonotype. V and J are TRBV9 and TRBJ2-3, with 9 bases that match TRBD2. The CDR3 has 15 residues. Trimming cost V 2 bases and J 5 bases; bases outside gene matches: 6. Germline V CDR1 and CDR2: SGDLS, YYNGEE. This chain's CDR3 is CASSVQGSGGDTQYF. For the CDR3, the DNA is TGTGCCAGCAGCGTTCAGGGTAGCGGGGGAGATACGCAGTATTTT.